One sample yielded the 26 T cell receptor beta chains listed below, sequenced in a study of control samples from healthy donors and cancer patients. Only in-frame clones appear in the TCRdb table, and some are missing; sequencing was by immunoSEQ multiplex PCR. The table includes 35,000 to 50,000 clones, 80% to 90% detected once. The material sequenced was PBMCs. The receptors here all came from a woman aged 55-70 years with lung cancer.

CDR3 bases: TGTGCCAGCAGCCTTAGACGAGGTACCGGGACTGATTTCTACGAGCAGTACTTC. Translated, it gives CASSLRRGTGTDFYEQYF. V and J are TRBV7-9 and TRBJ2-7; D possibly corresponds to TRBD2 (6 bases). Trimming removed 5 bases at V and 3 bases at J, with 26 bases between. Per the germline V gene, CDR1 is SEHNR and CDR2 is FQNEAQ (reference sequence). This CDR3 has 18 residues.

The chain recombines TRBV19 with TRBJ2-5, with 8 bases identical to TRBD2. The CDR3 consists of 14 residues. Germline V lookup: CDR1 LNHDA, CDR2 SQIVND (reference sequence). V lost 5 bases, J lost 5 bases, and 7 bases stayed unmatched. CDR3 loop: CASSPGAGAETQYF. CDR3 nucleotide sequence: TGTGCCAGTAGTCCGGGAGCGGGAGCCGAGACCCAGTACTTC.

J is TRBJ2-1 and V is TRBV3-1 (or the pseudogene TRBV3-2); 9 bases are a match to TRBD2. Germline V gene lookup returns CDR1 LGHDT and CDR2 YNNKEL (reference sequence). The CDR3 sequence is 18 residues long. V gave up 4 bases and J gave up 4 bases; unmatched junction bases: 14. CDR3 in DNA: TGTGCCAGCAGCCGAGATAGATTAGCGGGAGAGGGTTACAATGAGCAGTTCTTC. This codes for CASSRDRLAGEGYNEQFF.

The chain uses TRBV28 and TRBJ1-1; 9 bases line up with TRBD1. The length of the CDR3 is 14 residues. Trimming took 5 bases from V and 3 from J; bases not matched to a gene: 4. Germline CDR1 MDHEN, CDR2 SYDVKM. Here the CDR3 reads CASSPWTGDTEAFF. The CDR3 region has the DNA TGTGCCAGCAGTCCCTGGACAGGGGACACTGAAGCTTTCTTT.

This clone appeared once. The V and J genes are TRBV4-3 and TRBJ1-3, with D unresolved. The ends were cut back, 6 bases at V and 0 bases at J, with 12 bases in the middle. Germline V gene sequence: CDR1 LGHNA, CDR2 YSLEER. The CDR3 spans 15 residues. The CDR3 DNA reads TGCGCCAGCAGTTACATGTACAGCTCTGGAAACACCATATATTTT. The encoded protein is CASSYMYSSGNTIYF.

J is TRBJ2-7 and V is TRBV28, with 9 bases matching TRBD2. There are 15 residues in the CDR3. Per the germline V gene, CDR1 is MDHEN and CDR2 is SYDVKM. Trimming cost V 3 bases and J 1 base; bases outside gene matches: 4. The CDR3 DNA sequence: TGTGCCAGCAGTTTCTCGCGGGGGGGGTCCTACGAGCAGTACTTC. This encodes CASSFSRGGSYEQYF. The entire variable domain, with the rest obtained from reference TRBV28 and TRBJ2-7, is as follows: DVKVTQSSRYLVKRTGEKVFLECVQDMDHENMFWYRQDPGLGLRLIYFSYDVKMKEKGDIPEGYSVSREKKERFSLILESASTNQTSMYLCASSFSRGGSYEQYFGPGTRLTVT.

The J gene is TRBJ1-3, the V gene TRBV5-1, with D hard to call. The V end was cut by 4 bases, the J end by 0 bases, with 14 bases between. From germline, CDR1 is SGHRS and CDR2 YFSETQ. The CDR3 sequence is 16 residues long. The CDR3 spells CASSTGERSSGNTIYF. Written as DNA, the CDR3 is TGCGCCAGCAGCACTGGCGAGCGCAGCTCTGGAAACACCATATATTTT.

The chain couples TRBV7-2 to TRBJ2-7; possibly TRBD2 for D (5 bases). Germline-derived CDR1 and CDR2 are SGHTA and FQGNSA. CDR3 size: 12 residues. Trimming removed 3 bases at V and 4 bases at J, with 7 bases between. DNA for the CDR3: TGTGCCAGCAGCTTGGACTTGTACGAGCAGTACTTC. Its translation: CASSLDLYEQYF.

The chain joins TRBV27 to TRBJ2-1; TRBD2 matches at 8 bases. The V gene's germline CDR1 is MNHEY and CDR2 SMNVEV (reference sequence). V lost 4 bases to trimming and J lost 10 bases; unmatched junction nucleotides: 9. There are 14 residues in the CDR3. This CDR3 is CASSSGTAGGEQFF. DNA for the CDR3: TGTGCCAGCAGTTCGGGGACGGCGGGAGGAGAGCAGTTCTTC.

This chain joins TRBV30 and TRBJ1-3, with D possibly being TRBD1 (6 bases). Germline V gene data show CDR1 as GTSNPN and CDR2 as SVGIG (reference sequence). The CDR3 is 15 residues long. Trimming took off 2 bases at V and 3 bases at J, with 14 bases between the two ends. CDR3 nucleotide sequence: TGTGCCTGGAGTTATGGGGGGCTCAATGGAAACACCATATATTTT. This gives the protein CAWSYGGLNGNTIYF.

The rearrangement uses TRBV5-1 and TRBJ2-7, with D perhaps being TRBD1 or TRBD2 (5 bases each). CDR1 and CDR2 from the germline V gene are SGHRS and YFSETQ. V shed 6 bases and J shed 2 bases, with 15 bases lying between them. The CDR3 consists of 14 residues. The CDR3 DNA reads TGCGCCAGCACCAAAGGGACGGAAACCTACGAGCAGTACTTC. This encodes CASTKGTETYEQYF.

The chain is built from TRBV7-6 and TRBJ2-2, with D perhaps TRBD1 (5 bases). The CDR3 runs 15 residues. CDR1 is SGHVS, CDR2 FNYEAQ, per germline. V was pared by 3 bases and J by 7 bases, with 15 bases between. CDR3 in DNA: TGTGCCAGCAGCTTTCTCCAACCAGGGATCGGGGAGCTGTTTTTT. Translating gives CASSFLQPGIGELFF. The full variable domain, with the rest looked up from reference TRBV7-6 and TRBJ2-2, is GAGVSQSPRYKVTKRGQDVALRCDPISGHVSLYWYRQALGQGPEFLTYFNYEAQQDKSGLPNDRFSAERPEGSISTLTIQRTEQRDSAMYRCASSFLQPGIGELFFGEGSRLTVL.

V gene TRBV2 combines with J gene TRBJ2-7; the match to TRBD2 covers 8 bases. V lost 3 bases to trimming and J lost 5 bases; unmatched junction nucleotides: 3. Germline-derived CDR1 and CDR2 are SNHLY and FYNNEI. This CDR3 is built from 13 residues. The CDR3 bases are TGTGCCAGCAGTGATGGGACTAGTAACGAGCAGTACTTC. It yields the protein CASSDGTSNEQYF. Complete variable domain (other parts from reference TRBV2 and TRBJ2-7): EPEVTQTPSHQVTQMGQEVILRCVPISNHLYFYWYRQILGQKVEFLVSFYNNEISEKSEIFDDQFSVERPDGSNFTLKIRSTKLEDSAMYFCASSDGTSNEQYFGPGTRLTVT.

The genes are TRBV5-1 and TRBJ2-1; TRBD2 agrees at 11 bases. CDR3 length: 16 residues. The V segment lost 2 bases and the J segment 3 bases; nucleotides outside the gene matches: 4. Germline lookup yields CDR1 SGHRS and CDR2 YFSETQ. CDR3 residues: CASSFGTSGGYNEQFF. As DNA, the CDR3 is TGCGCCAGCAGCTTCGGGACTAGCGGAGGCTACAATGAGCAGTTCTTC. Together with reference TRBV5-1 and TRBJ2-1, the CDR3 gives the full variable domain: KAGVTQTPRYLIKTRGQQVTLSCSPISGHRSVSWYQQTPGQGLQFLFEYFSETQRNKGNFPGRFSGRQFSNSRSEMNVSTLELGDSALYLCASSFGTSGGYNEQFFGPGTRLTVL.

This chain joins TRBV28 and TRBJ1-2; TRBD1 agrees at 9 bases. The CDR3 spans 14 residues. Per germline, CDR1 MDHEN and CDR2 SYDVKM. V shed 4 bases, J shed 8 bases, and the junction held 8 bases outside the gene matches. The CDR3 protein is CASSYGQGFSGYTF. DNA of the CDR3: TGTGCCAGCAGTTACGGACAGGGGTTCTCAGGCTACACCTTC.

The gene calls are TRBV5-4 and TRBJ2-7, with 10 nucleotides matching TRBD2. Germline V gene sequence: CDR1 SGHNT, CDR2 YYREEE (reference sequence). The length of the CDR3 is 16 residues. J was trimmed by 1 base and V by 1 base; bases with no gene match: 5. The CDR3 reads CASSLMALAGSYEQYF. CDR3 DNA: TGTGCCAGCAGCTTGATGGCACTAGCGGGATCCTACGAGCAGTACTTC.

The chain carries TRBV10-3 and TRBJ2-5, with D uncertain. Between the trimmed V and J ends, which lost 0 bases and 5 bases, there was a span of 10 bases. CDR3 length equals 14 residues. Germline lookup yields CDR1 ENHRY and CDR2 SYGVKD. The CDR3 loop is CAISESTATETQYF. The DNA for the CDR3 is TGTGCCATCAGTGAGTCAACAGCCACGGAGACCCAGTACTTC.

This chain joins TRBV12-5 and TRBJ2-5; D remains unclear. Germline CDR1 reads LGHNT; CDR2 reads FRNRAP. V was trimmed by 1 base and J by 5 bases, leaving 14 bases between them. This CDR3 has 15 amino acids. CDR3 protein: CASGLALPFGETQYF. DNA of the CDR3: TGTGCTAGTGGTTTGGCCCTCCCCTTTGGTGAGACCCAGTACTTC.

The rearrangement links TRBV28 to TRBJ2-3; D is possibly TRBD1 (5 bases). The CDR3 covers 16 residues. CDR1 and CDR2 from the germline V gene are MDHEN and SYDVKM. Trimming stripped 5 bases from V and 2 bases from J, with 17 bases between. Here the CDR3 DNA reads TGTGCCAGCAGTGGACCTGGGGCGGCCCTCACAGATACGCAGTATTTT. As protein: CASSGPGAALTDTQYF.

V usage is TRBV10-2 and J usage is TRBJ1-4, with 7 bases matching TRBD1. With 6 bases clipped from V and 3 bases from J, the junction kept 10 bases outside the gene matches. Germline assignment: CDR1 WSHSY and CDR2 SAAADI. The CDR3 consists of 16 residues. The CDR3 sequence is CASSVPQGQSNEKLFF. CDR3 DNA: TGCGCCAGCAGCGTACCCCAGGGACAGTCTAATGAAAAACTGTTTTTT.

The table lists this clone with a count of one. The rearrangement joins TRBV6-1 to TRBJ1-2, with no clear D. The CDR3 loop spans 13 amino acids. CDR1 is MNHNS, CDR2 SASEGT, per germline. Deletions cut 0 bases from V and 1 base from J, with 3 bases between. In DNA, the CDR3 is TGTGCCAGCAGTGAAGCGGGTAACTATGGCTACACCTTC. It codes for CASSEAGNYGYTF.

The chain links TRBV30 to TRBJ1-4, with a possible D match to TRBD1 (5 bases). CDR1 and CDR2 from the germline V gene are GTSNPN and SVGIG (reference sequence). The length of the CDR3 is 22 residues. Trimming took 0 bases from V and 2 from J, leaving 31 bases between them. DNA for the CDR3: TGTGCCTGGAGTGTATACGGCAGGGAAAAGGTTCGGTCCAACGGCACTAATGAAAAACTGTTTTTT. It translates to CAWSVYGREKVRSNGTNEKLFF.

CDR3 protein: CASSPPGLADYEQYF. The CDR3 DNA reads as TGTGCCAGCAGTCCTCCAGGGCTAGCGGACTACGAGCAGTACTTC. V is TRBV6-5 and J is TRBJ2-7; 7 bases are a match to TRBD2. Per germline, CDR1 MNHEY and CDR2 SVGAGI. The CDR3 extends over 15 amino acids. Trimming at V came to 5 bases and at J to 3 bases, leaving 10 bases not matched to a gene.

V gene TRBV5-1 combines with J gene TRBJ2-3; possibly TRBD2 for D (5 bases). Germline CDR1 is SGHRS and CDR2 is YFSETQ. The CDR3 sequence is 14 residues long. V was pared by 1 base and J by 0 bases, with 6 bases between. The CDR3 sequence is CASSLRGSTDTQYF. DNA of the CDR3: TGCGCCAGCAGCTTGCGCGGGAGCACAGATACGCAGTATTTT.

The chain joins TRBV4-1 to TRBJ2-4, with D hard to call. In germline, CDR1 is MGHRA, CDR2 YSYEKL. This CDR3 spans 15 amino acids. Trimming left V 2 bases short and J 4 bases short, with 12 bases between. In DNA form, the CDR3 reads TGCGCCAGCAGCCAATTACACTCGGGTAAAAACATTCAGTACTTC. It specifies CASSQLHSGKNIQYF.

This clone was found a few times. V and J are TRBV19 and TRBJ2-7; 9 bases match TRBD2. V trimming: 4 bases; J trimming: 5 bases; junction bases outside the gene matches: 0. Germline V gene data show CDR1 as LNHDA and CDR2 as SQIVND (reference sequence). This CDR3 comprises 12 residues. The CDR3 here is CASSTSGDEQYF. CDR3 bases: TGTGCCAGTAGTACTAGCGGGGACGAGCAGTACTTC.